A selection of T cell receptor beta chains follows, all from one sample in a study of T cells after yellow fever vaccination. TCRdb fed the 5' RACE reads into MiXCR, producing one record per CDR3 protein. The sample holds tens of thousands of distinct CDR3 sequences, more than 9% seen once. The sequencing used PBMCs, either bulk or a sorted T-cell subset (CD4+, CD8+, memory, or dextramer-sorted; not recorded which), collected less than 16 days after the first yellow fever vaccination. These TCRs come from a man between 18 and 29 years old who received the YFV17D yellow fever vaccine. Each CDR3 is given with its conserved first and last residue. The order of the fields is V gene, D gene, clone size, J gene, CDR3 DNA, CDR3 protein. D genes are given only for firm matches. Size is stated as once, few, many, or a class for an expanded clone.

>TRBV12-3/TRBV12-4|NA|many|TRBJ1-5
TGTGCCAGCATCATTGTTAAGGGAATTTCGCGGCCCCAGCATTTT
CASIIVKGISRPQHF
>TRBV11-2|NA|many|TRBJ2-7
TGTGCCAGCAGCCCAATACAGGGTTTCGACGAGCAGTACTTC
CASSPIQGFDEQYF
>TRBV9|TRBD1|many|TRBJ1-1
TGTGCCAGCAGCGAGAGGGGGCCCACTGAAGCTTTCTTT
CASSERGPTEAFF
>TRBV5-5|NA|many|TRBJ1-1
TGTGCCAGCAGCTTGTGGCAGGCCTTGAACACTGAAGCTTTCTTT
CASSLWQALNTEAFF
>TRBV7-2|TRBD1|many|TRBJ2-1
TGTGCCAGCAGCTTAAGGGGCAGGGGGATGTGGAATGAGCAGTTCTTC
CASSLRGRGMWNEQFF
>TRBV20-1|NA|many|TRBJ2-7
TGCAGTGCTAGGAGGTGGCACCTAAACTCCTACGAGCAGTACTTC
CSARRWHLNSYEQYF
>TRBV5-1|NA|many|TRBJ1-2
TGCGCCAGCAGCTTGAGTCAGGCGGGCGGTGGCTACACCTTC
CASSLSQAGGGYTF
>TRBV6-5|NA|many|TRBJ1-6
TGTGCCAGCAGTTATGGAGGCCTTAGTAATTCACCCCTCCACTTT
CASSYGGLSNSPLHF
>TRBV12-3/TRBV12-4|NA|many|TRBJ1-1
TGTGCCAGCAGTCAAACAGGGCGGGGGGAAGCTGAAGCTTTCTTT
CASSQTGRGEAEAFF
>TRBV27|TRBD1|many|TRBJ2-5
TGTGCCAGCAGTTTACAGGGGGCAGAGACCCAGTACTTC
CASSLQGAETQYF
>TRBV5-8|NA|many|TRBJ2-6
TGTGCCAGCAGCTCAAGGCAGTCCAGCTCTGGGGCCAACGTCCTGACTTTC
CASSSRQSSSGANVLTF
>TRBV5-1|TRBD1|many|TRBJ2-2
TGCGCCAGCAAGGAGACAGGGTCGAACGGGGAGCTGTTTTTT
CASKETGSNGELFF
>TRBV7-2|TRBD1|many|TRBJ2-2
TGTGCCAGCAGCTTATCGTTCCCAGGGGGAACCGGGGAGCTGTTTTTT
CASSLSFPGGTGELFF